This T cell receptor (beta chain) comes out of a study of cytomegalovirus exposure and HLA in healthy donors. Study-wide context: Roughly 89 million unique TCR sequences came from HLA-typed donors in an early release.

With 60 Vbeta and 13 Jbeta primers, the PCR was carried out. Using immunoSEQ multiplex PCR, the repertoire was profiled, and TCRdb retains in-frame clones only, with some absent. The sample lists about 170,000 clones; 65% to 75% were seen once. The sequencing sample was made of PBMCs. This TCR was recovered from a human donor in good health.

The CDR3: CASSLGHVTFKPQHF. CDR3 nucleotide sequence: TGTGCCAGCAGCTTGGGACACGTGACCTTTAAGCCCCAGCATTTT. The chain joins TRBV7-6 to TRBJ1-5; maybe TRBD1 (6 bases). Germline CDR1 SGHVS, CDR2 FNYEAQ. V lost 3 bases, J lost 8 bases, and 17 bases lay in between. There are 15 residues in the CDR3.